This T cell receptor (beta chain) was captured in a study of T cells in localized non-small cell lung cancer. Notes on the study in general: Maximal T cell clonality occurred in uninvolved adjacent lung, with tumor ranking below it. Paired adjacent lung recovered a median about 60 of the top 100 tumor clones.

The assay was immunoSEQ multiplex PCR, and TCRdb's table has in-frame clones only and misses some. The table includes 1,500 to 2,000 clones, more than 35% detected once. Remarks on this clone: What it recognizes is unknown.

The CDR3 consists of 13 residues. In germline, CDR1 is SGDLS, CDR2 YYNGEE. With 1 base removed from V and 10 bases from J, the gap between germline ends came to 12 bases. The V call is TRBV9, the J call TRBJ2-1; D not resolved. The sample was lung tumor tissue, taken before any cancer treatment. This TCR derives from a woman aged 35-70 years with stage I squamous cell lung carcinoma. CDR3 loop: CASSVLGKWEQFF. The CDR3 DNA reads as TGTGCCAGCAGCGTACTAGGGAAATGGGAGCAGTTCTTC.